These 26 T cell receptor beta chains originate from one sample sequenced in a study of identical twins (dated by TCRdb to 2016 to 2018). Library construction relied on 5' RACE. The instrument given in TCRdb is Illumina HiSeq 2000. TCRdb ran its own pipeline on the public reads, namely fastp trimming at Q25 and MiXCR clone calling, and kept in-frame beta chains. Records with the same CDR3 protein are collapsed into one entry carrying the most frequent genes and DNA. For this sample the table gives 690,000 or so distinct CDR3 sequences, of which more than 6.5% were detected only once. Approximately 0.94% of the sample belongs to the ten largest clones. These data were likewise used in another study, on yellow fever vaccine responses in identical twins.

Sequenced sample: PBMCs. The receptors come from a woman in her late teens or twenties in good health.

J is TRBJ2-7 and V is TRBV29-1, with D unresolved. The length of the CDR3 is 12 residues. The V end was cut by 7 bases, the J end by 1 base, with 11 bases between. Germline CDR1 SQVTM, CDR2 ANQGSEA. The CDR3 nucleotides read TGCAGCGGGATGGGTTATTCCTACGAGCAGTACTTC. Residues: CSGMGYSYEQYF.

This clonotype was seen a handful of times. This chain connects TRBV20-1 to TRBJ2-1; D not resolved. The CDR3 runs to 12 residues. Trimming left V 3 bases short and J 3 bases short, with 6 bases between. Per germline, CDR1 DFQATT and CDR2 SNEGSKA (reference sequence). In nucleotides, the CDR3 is TGCAGTGCTAGTTACAGCTACAATGAGCAGTTCTTC. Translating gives CSASYSYNEQFF.

The CDR3 protein is CASSDSGAGAGSDTQYF. DNA for the CDR3: TGTGCCAGCAGTGACTCTGGGGCGGGAGCGGGATCAGATACGCAGTATTTT. V is TRBV6-4 and J is TRBJ2-3; 7 bases line up with TRBD2. J lost 4 bases, V lost 0 bases, and 10 bases had no gene match. Germline V gives CDR1 MRHNA, CDR2 SNTAGT. This CDR3 region has 17 residues.

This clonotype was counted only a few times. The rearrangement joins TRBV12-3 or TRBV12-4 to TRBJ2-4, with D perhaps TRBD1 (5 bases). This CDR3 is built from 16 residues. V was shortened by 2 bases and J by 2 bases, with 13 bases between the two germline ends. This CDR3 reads CASSLFPGPTKNIQYF. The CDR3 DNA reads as TGTGCCAGCAGTTTATTTCCAGGGCCGACCAAAAACATTCAGTACTTC.

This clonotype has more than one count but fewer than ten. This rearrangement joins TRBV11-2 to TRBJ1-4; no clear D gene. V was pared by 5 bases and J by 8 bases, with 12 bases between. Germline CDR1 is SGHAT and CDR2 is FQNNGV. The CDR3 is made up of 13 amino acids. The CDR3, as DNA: TGTGCCAGCAGCACCGAGGTCGGAGAAAAACTGTTTTTT. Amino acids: CASSTEVGEKLFF.

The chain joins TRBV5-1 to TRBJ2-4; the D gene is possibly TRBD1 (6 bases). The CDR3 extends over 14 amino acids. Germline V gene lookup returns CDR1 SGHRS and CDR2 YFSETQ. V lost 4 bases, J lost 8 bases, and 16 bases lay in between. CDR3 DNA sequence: TGCGCCAGCAGCAGGGGGTCTAAATTGGACATTCAGTACTTC. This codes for CASSRGSKLDIQYF.

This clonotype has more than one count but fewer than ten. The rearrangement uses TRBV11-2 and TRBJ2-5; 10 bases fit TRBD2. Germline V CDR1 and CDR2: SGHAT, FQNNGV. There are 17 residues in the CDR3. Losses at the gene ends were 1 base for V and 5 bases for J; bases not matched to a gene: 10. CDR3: CASSLGASGRGLETQYF. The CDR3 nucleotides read TGTGCCAGCAGCTTAGGGGCTAGCGGGAGAGGTCTGGAGACCCAGTACTTC. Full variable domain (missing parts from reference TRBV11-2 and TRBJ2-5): EAGVAQSPRYKIIEKRQSVAFWCNPISGHATLYWYQQILGQGPKLLIQFQNNGVVDDSQLPKDRFSAERLKGVDSTLKIQPAKLEDSAVYLCASSLGASGRGLETQYFGPGTRLLVL.

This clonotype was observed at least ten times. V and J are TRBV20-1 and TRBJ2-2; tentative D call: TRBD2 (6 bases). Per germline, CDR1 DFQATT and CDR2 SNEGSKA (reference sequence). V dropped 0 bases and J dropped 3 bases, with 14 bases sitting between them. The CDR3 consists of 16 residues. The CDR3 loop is CSARDPRDFYTGELFF. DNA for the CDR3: TGCAGTGCTAGAGATCCCCGGGACTTCTACACCGGGGAGCTGTTTTTT.

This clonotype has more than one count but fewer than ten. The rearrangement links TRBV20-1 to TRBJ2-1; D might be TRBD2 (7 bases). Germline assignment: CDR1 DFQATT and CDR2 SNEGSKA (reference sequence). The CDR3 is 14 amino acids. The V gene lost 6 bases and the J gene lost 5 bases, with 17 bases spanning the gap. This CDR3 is CSAARGGGNNEQFF. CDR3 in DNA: TGCAGTGCCGCCAGGGGCGGGGGTAACAATGAGCAGTTCTTC.

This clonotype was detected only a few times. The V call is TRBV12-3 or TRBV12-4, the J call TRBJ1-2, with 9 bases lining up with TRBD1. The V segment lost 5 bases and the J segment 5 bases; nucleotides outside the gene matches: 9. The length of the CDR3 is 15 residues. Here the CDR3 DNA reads TGTGCCAGCAGTCCGGACAGGGGTCCCTTTTATGGCTACACCTTC. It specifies CASSPDRGPFYGYTF.

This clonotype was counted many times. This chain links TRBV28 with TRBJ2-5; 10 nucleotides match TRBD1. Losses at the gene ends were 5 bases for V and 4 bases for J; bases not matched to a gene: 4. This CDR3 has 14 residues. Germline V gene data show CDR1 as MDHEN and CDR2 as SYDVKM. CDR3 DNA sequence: TGTGCCAGCAGTCCCCGGGACAGGGGAGAGACCCAGTACTTC. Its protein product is CASSPRDRGETQYF.

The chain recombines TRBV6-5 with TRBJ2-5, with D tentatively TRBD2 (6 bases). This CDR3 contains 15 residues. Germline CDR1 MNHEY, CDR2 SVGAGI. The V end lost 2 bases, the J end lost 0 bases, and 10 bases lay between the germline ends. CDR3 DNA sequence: TGTGCCAGCAGTTACAGGGCGGGAAACCAAGAGACCCAGTACTTC. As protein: CASSYRAGNQETQYF.

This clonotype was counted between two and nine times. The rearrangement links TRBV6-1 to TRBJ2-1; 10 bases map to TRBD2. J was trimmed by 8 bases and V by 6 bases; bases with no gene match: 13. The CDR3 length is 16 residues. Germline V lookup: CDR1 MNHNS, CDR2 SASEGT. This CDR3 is CASSRGLADTRDEQFF. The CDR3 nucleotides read TGTGCCAGCAGCCGCGGACTAGCGGACACGAGAGATGAGCAGTTCTTC.

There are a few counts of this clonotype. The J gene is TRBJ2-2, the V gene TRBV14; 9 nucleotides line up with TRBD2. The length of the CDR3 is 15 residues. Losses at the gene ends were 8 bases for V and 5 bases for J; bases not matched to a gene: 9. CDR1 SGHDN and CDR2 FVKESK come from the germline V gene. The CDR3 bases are TGTGCCAGCTCCGGACTAGCGATTAGAACCGGGGAGCTGTTTTTT. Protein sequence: CASSGLAIRTGELFF.

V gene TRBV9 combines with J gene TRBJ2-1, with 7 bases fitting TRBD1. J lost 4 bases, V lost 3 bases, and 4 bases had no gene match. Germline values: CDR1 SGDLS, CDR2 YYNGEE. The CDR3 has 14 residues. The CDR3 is CASSAGTEYNEQFF. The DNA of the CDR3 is TGTGCCAGCAGCGCGGGGACAGAGTACAATGAGCAGTTCTTC.

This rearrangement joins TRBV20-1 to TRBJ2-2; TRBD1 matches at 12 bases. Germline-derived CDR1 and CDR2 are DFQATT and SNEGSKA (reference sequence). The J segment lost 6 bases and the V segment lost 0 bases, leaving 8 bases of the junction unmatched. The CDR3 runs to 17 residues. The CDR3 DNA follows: TGCAGTGCTAGAGATCTACGGGACAGGGGGCTGTCCGGGGAGCTGTTTTTT. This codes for CSARDLRDRGLSGELFF.

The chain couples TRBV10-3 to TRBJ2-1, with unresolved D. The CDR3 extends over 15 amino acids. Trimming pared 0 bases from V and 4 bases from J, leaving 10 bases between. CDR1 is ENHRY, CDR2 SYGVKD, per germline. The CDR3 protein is CAISESQDPYNEQFF. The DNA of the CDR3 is TGTGCCATCAGTGAGTCCCAGGATCCTTACAATGAGCAGTTCTTC.

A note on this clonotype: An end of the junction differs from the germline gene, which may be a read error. This CDR3 is CQGPEGSDTQYF. The CDR3, as DNA: TGCCAAGGGCCCGAAGGGTCCGATACGCAGTATTTT. The rearrangement joins TRBV27 to TRBJ2-3; D ambiguous. This CDR3 spans 12 amino acids. The germline CDR1 and CDR2 sequences are MNHEY and SMNVEV (reference sequence).

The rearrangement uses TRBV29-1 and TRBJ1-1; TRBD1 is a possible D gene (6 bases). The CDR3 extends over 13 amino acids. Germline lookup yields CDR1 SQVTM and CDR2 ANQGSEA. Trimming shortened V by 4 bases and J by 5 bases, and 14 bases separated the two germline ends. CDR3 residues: CSVVGQRGTEAFF. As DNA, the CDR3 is TGCAGCGTTGTAGGACAGCGTGGGACTGAAGCTTTCTTT.

CDR3 protein: CASSFLGPWAGELFF. CDR3 DNA: TGTGCCAGCAGTTTCCTCGGCCCGTGGGCCGGGGAGCTGTTTTTT. The chain carries TRBV27 and TRBJ2-2; no firm D call. Germline V gene sequence: CDR1 MNHEY, CDR2 SMNVEV (reference sequence). The CDR3 is 15 amino acids. The germline V and J ends were trimmed by 3 bases and 6 bases, with 14 bases remaining between them.

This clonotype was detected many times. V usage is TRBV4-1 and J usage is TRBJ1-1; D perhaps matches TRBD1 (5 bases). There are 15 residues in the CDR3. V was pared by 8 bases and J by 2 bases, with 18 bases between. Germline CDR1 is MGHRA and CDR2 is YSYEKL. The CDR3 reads CASRPGLLSNTEAFF. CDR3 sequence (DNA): TGCGCCAGCCGCCCGGGACTCCTATCCAACACTGAAGCTTTCTTT.

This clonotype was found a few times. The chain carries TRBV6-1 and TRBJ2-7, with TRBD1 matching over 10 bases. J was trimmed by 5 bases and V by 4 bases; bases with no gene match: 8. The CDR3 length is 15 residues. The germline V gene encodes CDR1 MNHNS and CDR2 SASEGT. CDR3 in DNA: TGTGCCAGCAGTGTTAAGAGACAGGGGGCCAACGAGCAGTACTTC. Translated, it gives CASSVKRQGANEQYF.

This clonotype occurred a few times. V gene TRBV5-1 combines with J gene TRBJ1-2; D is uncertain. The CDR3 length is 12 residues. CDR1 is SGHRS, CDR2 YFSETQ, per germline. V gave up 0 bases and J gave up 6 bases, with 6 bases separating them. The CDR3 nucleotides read TGCGCCAGCAGCTTGGGGGTGGATGGCTACACCTTC. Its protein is CASSLGVDGYTF.

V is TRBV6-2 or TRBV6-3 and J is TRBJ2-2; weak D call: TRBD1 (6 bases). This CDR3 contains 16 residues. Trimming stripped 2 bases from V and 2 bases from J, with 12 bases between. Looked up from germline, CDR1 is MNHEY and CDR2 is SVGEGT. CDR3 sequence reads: CASSYGRGLNTGELFF. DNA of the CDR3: TGTGCCAGCAGTTACGGCAGGGGATTAAACACCGGGGAGCTGTTTTTT.

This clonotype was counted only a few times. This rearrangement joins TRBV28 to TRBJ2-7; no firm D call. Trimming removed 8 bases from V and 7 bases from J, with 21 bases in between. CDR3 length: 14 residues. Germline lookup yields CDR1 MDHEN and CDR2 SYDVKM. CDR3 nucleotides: TGTGCCAGCCGTCGGCAGGCCTCAATGGGGGAGCAGTACTTC. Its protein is CASRRQASMGEQYF.

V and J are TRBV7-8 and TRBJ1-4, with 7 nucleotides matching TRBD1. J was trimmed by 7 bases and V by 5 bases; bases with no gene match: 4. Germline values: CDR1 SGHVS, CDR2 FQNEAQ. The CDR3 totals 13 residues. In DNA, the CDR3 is TGTGCCAGCAGCCCGGGACAGTCTGAAAAACTGTTTTTT. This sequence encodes CASSPGQSEKLFF.